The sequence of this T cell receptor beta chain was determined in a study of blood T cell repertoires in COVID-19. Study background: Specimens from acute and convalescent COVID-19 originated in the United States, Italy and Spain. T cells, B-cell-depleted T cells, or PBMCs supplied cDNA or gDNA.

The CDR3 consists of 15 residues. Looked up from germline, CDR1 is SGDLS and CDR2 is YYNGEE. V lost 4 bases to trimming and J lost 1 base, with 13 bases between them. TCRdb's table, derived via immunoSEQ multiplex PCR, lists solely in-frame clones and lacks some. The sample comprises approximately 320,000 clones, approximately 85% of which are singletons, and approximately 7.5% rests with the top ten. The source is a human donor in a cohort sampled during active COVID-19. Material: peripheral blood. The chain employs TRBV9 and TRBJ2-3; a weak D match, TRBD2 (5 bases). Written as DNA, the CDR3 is TGTGCCAGCAGCCCCCTTGACGGGGGCACAGATACGCAGTATTTT. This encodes CASSPLDGGTDTQYF.